These 29 T cell receptor beta chains originate from one sample sequenced in a study of shared clonotypes between healthy human individuals. Produced via immunoSEQ multiplex PCR; TCRdb's table is partial and in-frame only. The data show roughly 410,000 clones, approximately 96% seen once. Sequenced sample: memory CD8+ T cells sorted from blood. Subset specified: CD45RO+ cells pooled with CCR7-negative TemRA cells. These receptors all come from a man aged 30 to 39 in good health.

The rearrangement joins TRBV2 to TRBJ2-2; TRBD2 agrees at 9 bases. J lost 4 bases, V lost 4 bases, and 7 bases had no gene match. Germline V lookup: CDR1 SNHLY, CDR2 FYNNEI. The CDR3 sequence is 16 residues long. This CDR3 reads CASSGRTSALTGELFF. CDR3 DNA sequence: TGTGCCAGCAGTGGTCGGACTAGCGCCCTCACCGGGGAGCTGTTTTTT.

This chain joins TRBV27 and TRBJ1-2; D call uncertain. V shed 10 bases and J shed 4 bases, with 16 bases lying between them. The germline gives CDR1 MNHEY, CDR2 SMNVEV (reference sequence). The CDR3 spans 13 residues. CDR3 DNA: TGTGCCACCTCTGACTTTCCTCCCTATGGCTACACCTTC. Its translation: CATSDFPPYGYTF.

This chain joins TRBV29-1 and TRBJ1-3, with 7 bases that match TRBD1. Germline trimming cut 4 bases from V and 2 bases from J; bases unmatched to any gene: 8. This CDR3 is 15 amino acids long. Germline CDR1 and CDR2: SQVTM and ANQGSEA. The CDR3 is CSVARDSLTGNTIYF. The CDR3 DNA is TGCAGCGTTGCTAGGGACAGCCTAACTGGAAACACCATATATTTT.

This chain connects TRBV28 to TRBJ2-6; no firm D call. V was trimmed by 6 bases and J by 2 bases, leaving 14 bases between them. Germline CDR1 MDHEN, CDR2 SYDVKM. The CDR3 consists of 16 residues. CDR3 DNA: TGTGCCAGCAGACCTATCGACAAAACTGGGGCCAACGTCCTGACTTTC. Amino acids: CASRPIDKTGANVLTF.

V gene TRBV4-1 combines with J gene TRBJ2-2, with unresolved D. From germline, CDR1 is MGHRA and CDR2 YSYEKL. CDR3 size: 14 residues. Between the trimmed V and J ends, which lost 1 base and 6 bases, there was a span of 9 bases. CDR3 protein: CASSQVALPGELFF. CDR3 DNA: TGCGCCAGCAGCCAAGTCGCACTCCCCGGGGAGCTGTTTTTT.

This CDR3 is CASSPGGNTEAFF. The CDR3 region has the DNA TGTGCCAGCAGCCCAGGGGGGAACACTGAAGCTTTCTTT. V usage is TRBV5-6 and J usage is TRBJ1-1, with 7 bases identical to TRBD1. CDR1 and CDR2 (germline): SGHDT, YYEEEE. The CDR3 totals 13 residues. J was trimmed by 1 base and V by 4 bases; bases with no gene match: 1.

The rearrangement links TRBV28 to TRBJ1-2; D might be TRBD1 (5 bases). With 11 bases removed from V and 2 bases from J, the gap between germline ends came to 15 bases. This CDR3 has 13 residues. Germline loops: CDR1 MDHEN, CDR2 SYDVKM. CDR3 in DNA: TGTGCCGCCTGCATCCGGGACAACTATGGCTACACCTTC. It encodes CAACIRDNYGYTF.

The chain is built from TRBV6-5 and TRBJ2-3; 10 nucleotides align to TRBD2. V lost 6 bases, J lost 3 bases, and 6 bases stayed unmatched. This CDR3 comprises 15 residues. CDR1 and CDR2 (germline): MNHEY, SVGAGI. CDR3 region: CASRLAGVWTDTQYF. DNA for the CDR3: TGTGCCAGCAGGCTAGCGGGAGTCTGGACAGATACGCAGTATTTT.

This rearrangement joins TRBV5-6 to TRBJ1-1; unclear D gene. V was clipped by 4 bases and J by 5 bases, with 12 bases between them. CDR1 is SGHDT, CDR2 YYEEEE, per germline. The CDR3 has 13 residues. The CDR3 loop reads CASSDYRVTEAFF. The CDR3 DNA is TGTGCCAGCAGCGACTATCGGGTTACTGAAGCTTTCTTT.

The chain uses TRBV7-2 and TRBJ1-2; 10 bases line up with TRBD1. Losses at the gene ends were 5 bases for V and 4 bases for J; bases not matched to a gene: 1. Per the germline V gene, CDR1 is SGHTA and CDR2 is FQGNSA. This CDR3 is 13 amino acids long. The CDR3 sequence: CASSRDRGYGYTF. DNA of the CDR3: TGTGCCAGCAGCCGGGACAGGGGCTATGGCTACACCTTC.

The V call is TRBV29-1, the J call TRBJ1-2; D may be TRBD1 (5 bases). This CDR3 region has 13 residues. V lost 1 base to trimming and J lost 2 bases, with 8 bases between them. The germline V gene has CDR1 SQVTM and CDR2 ANQGSEA. CDR3 in DNA: TGCAGCGTTGAAGTGAACAGGAACTATGGCTACACCTTC. It is translated as CSVEVNRNYGYTF.

The rearrangement uses TRBV10-3 and TRBJ2-5; possibly TRBD2 for D (5 bases). CDR1 ENHRY and CDR2 SYGVKD come from the germline V gene. CDR3 length equals 12 residues. V gave up 9 bases and J gave up 5 bases, with 13 bases separating them. The CDR3 region is CAISQGGETQYF. CDR3 in DNA: TGTGCCATTTCGCAAGGCGGGGAGACCCAGTACTTC.

The chain links TRBV2 to TRBJ2-1, with TRBD1 matching 7 bases. This CDR3 contains 17 residues. Germline CDR1 reads SNHLY; CDR2 reads FYNNEI. J gave up 1 base and V 5 bases, and 11 bases lay outside the gene matches. For the CDR3, the DNA is TGTGCCAGCAGTAGACAGGGCCCCGACCTATCCTACAATGAGCAGTTCTTC. It is translated as CASSRQGPDLSYNEQFF.

CDR3 sequence: CASSDQYEQYF. CDR3 DNA: TGTGCCAGCAGTGACCAGTACGAGCAGTACTTC. The chain employs TRBV6-5 and TRBJ2-7; D is ambiguous. V was clipped by 5 bases and J by 4 bases, with 6 bases between them. Germline V CDR1 and CDR2: MNHEY, SVGAGI. The CDR3 sequence is 11 residues long.

The V call is TRBV6-5, the J call TRBJ1-3, with D perhaps TRBD1 (5 bases). The CDR3 sequence is 16 residues long. Germline V gene data show CDR1 as MNHEY and CDR2 as SVGAGI. V lost 0 bases to trimming and J lost 0 bases, with 9 bases between them. The CDR3 sequence is CASSYSRGSSGNTIYF. CDR3 nucleotide sequence: TGTGCCAGCAGTTACTCGAGGGGCAGCTCTGGAAACACCATATATTTT.

To note about this clone: Other DNA sequences of this sample code for an identical CDR3. The gene calls are TRBV5-4 and TRBJ2-1, with TRBD2 matching over 12 bases. V gave up 3 bases and J gave up 2 bases; unmatched junction bases: 3. The V gene's germline CDR1 is SGHNT and CDR2 YYREEE (reference sequence). This CDR3 region has 16 residues. The DNA for the CDR3 is TGTGCCAGCAGCTCCCGGACTAGCGGGACCTACAATGAGCAGTTCTTC. Translated, it gives CASSSRTSGTYNEQFF. The full variable domain, with the rest looked up from reference TRBV5-4 and TRBJ2-1, is ETGVTQSPTHLIKTRGQQVTLRCSSQSGHNTVSWYQQALGQGPQFIFQYYREEENGRGNFPPRFSGLQFPNYSSELNVNALELDDSALYLCASSSRTSGTYNEQFFGPGTRLTVL.

This chain links TRBV27 with TRBJ2-3; 13 positions agree with TRBD2. The CDR3 extends over 19 amino acids. V was clipped by 5 bases and J by 4 bases; unmatched bases: 15. Germline V gene data show CDR1 as MNHEY and CDR2 as SMNVEV (reference sequence). CDR3 loop: CASSPLTWTSGSGADTQYF. CDR3 nucleotides: TGTGCCAGCAGTCCTCTTACATGGACTAGCGGGAGTGGTGCAGATACGCAGTATTTT.

This clone was recorded a few times. This sequence joins TRBV1 and TRBJ1-2. TRBV1 has pseudogene status. The CDR3 extends over 16 amino acids. The DNA for the CDR3 is TGCACCAGCAGTGATTGGAGTGTGCGAAAGACCTATGGCTACACCTTC. This codes for CTSSDWSVRKTYGYTF.

The rearrangement links TRBV10-3 to TRBJ1-3; D uncertain. The CDR3 is made up of 16 amino acids. The V gene lost 2 bases and the J gene lost 0 bases, with 11 bases spanning the gap. Germline CDR1 and CDR2: ENHRY and SYGVKD. CDR3 sequence: CAISEMAESSGNTIYF. The CDR3 coding sequence is TGTGCCATCAGTGAGATGGCAGAGAGCTCTGGAAACACCATATATTTT.

The chain uses TRBV28 and TRBJ1-3; D gene uncertain. This CDR3 has 13 amino acids. Per the germline V gene, CDR1 is MDHEN and CDR2 is SYDVKM. V lost 7 bases to trimming and J lost 5 bases, with 12 bases between them. CDR3 sequence (DNA): TGTGCCAGCACCTCCTCCCCCAGAAACACCATATATTTT. It specifies CASTSSPRNTIYF.

The chain recombines TRBV11-3 with TRBJ1-3; no clear D. CDR1 and CDR2 (germline): SGHNT, YENEEA. The germline V and J ends were trimmed by 5 bases and 0 bases, with 14 bases remaining between them. This CDR3 contains 16 residues. CDR3 sequence reads: CASSVEDSCSGNTIYF. The CDR3 coding sequence is TGTGCCAGCAGCGTCGAGGACTCATGCTCTGGAAACACCATATATTTT.

The V and J genes are TRBV7-3 and TRBJ2-1, with TRBD2 matching over 10 bases. There are 16 residues in the CDR3. Germline-derived CDR1 and CDR2 are SGHTA and FQGTGA. Trimming cost V 1 base and J 3 bases; bases outside gene matches: 3. The CDR3 region is CASSLRGTSVYNEQFF. Written as DNA, the CDR3 is TGTGCCAGCAGCTTAAGAGGGACTAGCGTCTACAATGAGCAGTTCTTC.

The V gene is TRBV5-1, the J gene TRBJ1-2; no clear D. The CDR3 sequence is 12 residues long. CDR1 is SGHRS and CDR2 is YFSETQ in the germline V gene. V was clipped by 4 bases and J by 7 bases, with 11 bases between them. CDR3 bases: TGCGCCAGCAGCCTTGGGCAGACTGGCTACACCTTC. Protein sequence: CASSLGQTGYTF. The entire variable domain, with the rest obtained from reference TRBV5-1 and TRBJ1-2, is as follows: KAGVTQTPRYLIKTRGQQVTLSCSPISGHRSVSWYQQTPGQGLQFLFEYFSETQRNKGNFPGRFSGRQFSNSRSEMNVSTLELGDSALYLCASSLGQTGYTFGSGTRLTVV.

As to this clone: One end of the junction fails to match germline, which may point to a read error. The V and J genes are TRBV29-1 and TRBJ2-3; D is perhaps TRBD2 (6 bases). CDR1 is SQVTM, CDR2 ANQGSEA, per germline. The CDR3 totals 15 residues. This chain's CDR3 is CSVEAGVSGTDAQYF. CDR3 DNA: TGCAGCGTTGAAGCGGGAGTGTCGGGCACAGATGCGCAGTATTTT.

The chain joins TRBV7-9 to TRBJ1-1, with D tentatively TRBD1 (5 bases). Germline-derived CDR1 and CDR2 are SEHNR and FQNEAQ (reference sequence). V was cut by 1 base and J by 0 bases, with 9 bases left in between. The CDR3 contains 15 residues. CDR3 residues: CASSLEGLLNTEAFF. The CDR3 region has the DNA TGTGCCAGCAGCTTAGAGGGGCTGCTGAACACTGAAGCTTTCTTT.

This clone was picked up one time. The chain employs TRBV7-9 and TRBJ2-2, with D possibly called TRBD1 or TRBD2 (5 bases each). Trimming took off 3 bases at V and 6 bases at J, with 8 bases between the two ends. CDR3 length: 13 residues. CDR1 is SEHNR and CDR2 is FQNEAQ in the germline V gene (reference sequence). The CDR3 sequence is CASSFGGSGELFF. CDR3 in DNA: TGTGCCAGCAGCTTTGGGGGATCCGGGGAGCTGTTTTTT.

V and J are TRBV7-9 and TRBJ2-7; 7 positions match TRBD2. Germline V gene lookup returns CDR1 SEHNR and CDR2 FQNEAQ (reference sequence). V dropped 11 bases and J dropped 5; count of bases not matched to a gene: 6. The CDR3 is 11 amino acids. The CDR3: CAWEGLHEQYF. CDR3 in DNA: TGTGCCTGGGAGGGACTTCACGAGCAGTACTTC.

The chain links TRBV7-3 to TRBJ2-1, with TRBD2 matching over 9 bases. Trimming removed 5 bases from V and 12 bases from J; junction bases left unmatched: 8. Germline CDR1 and CDR2: SGHTA and FQGTGA. This CDR3 comprises 13 residues. CDR3 in DNA: TGTGCCAGCAGCCCGGGGCTAGCGGGGAGGCAGTTCTTC. Protein: CASSPGLAGRQFF.

In the case of this clone: The sample carries other DNA sequences with the same CDR3. The chain links TRBV19 to TRBJ2-1; D is uncertain. The CDR3 loop spans 14 amino acids. The germline gives CDR1 LNHDA, CDR2 SQIVND (reference sequence). With 1 base removed from V and 0 bases from J, the gap between germline ends came to 4 bases. In nucleotides, the CDR3 is TGTGCCAGTAGTATAGCGGGCTCCTACAATGAGCAGTTCTTC. This sequence encodes CASSIAGSYNEQFF.